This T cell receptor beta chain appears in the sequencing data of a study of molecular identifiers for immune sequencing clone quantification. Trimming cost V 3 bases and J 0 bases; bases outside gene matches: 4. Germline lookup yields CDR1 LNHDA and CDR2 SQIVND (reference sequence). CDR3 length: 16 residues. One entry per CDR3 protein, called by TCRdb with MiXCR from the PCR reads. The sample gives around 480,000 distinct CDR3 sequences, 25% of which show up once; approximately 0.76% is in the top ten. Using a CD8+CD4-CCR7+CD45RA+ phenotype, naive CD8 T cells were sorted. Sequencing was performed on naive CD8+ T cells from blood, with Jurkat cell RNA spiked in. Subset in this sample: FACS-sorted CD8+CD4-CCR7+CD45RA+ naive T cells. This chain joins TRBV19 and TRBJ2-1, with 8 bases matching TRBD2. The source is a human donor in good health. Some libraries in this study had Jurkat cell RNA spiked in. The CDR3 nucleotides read TGTGCCAGTAGTATGACTAGCGCCAGCTCCTACAATGAGCAGTTCTTC. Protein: CASSMTSASSYNEQFF.